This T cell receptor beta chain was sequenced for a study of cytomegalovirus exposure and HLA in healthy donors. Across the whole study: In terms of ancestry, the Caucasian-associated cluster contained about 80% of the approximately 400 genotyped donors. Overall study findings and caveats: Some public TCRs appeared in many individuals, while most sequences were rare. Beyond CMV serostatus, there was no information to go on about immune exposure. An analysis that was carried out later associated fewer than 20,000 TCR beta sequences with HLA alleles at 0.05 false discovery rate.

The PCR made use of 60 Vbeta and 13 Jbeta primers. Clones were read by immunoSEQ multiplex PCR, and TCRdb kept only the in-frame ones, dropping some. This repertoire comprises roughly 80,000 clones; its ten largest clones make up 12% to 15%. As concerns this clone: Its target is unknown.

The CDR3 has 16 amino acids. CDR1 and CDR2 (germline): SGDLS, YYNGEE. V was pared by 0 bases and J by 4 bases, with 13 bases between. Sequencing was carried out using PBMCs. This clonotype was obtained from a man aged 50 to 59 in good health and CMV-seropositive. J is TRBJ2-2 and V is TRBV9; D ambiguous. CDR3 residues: CASSVGPDSFTGELFF. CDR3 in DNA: TGTGCCAGCAGCGTAGGCCCCGACTCCTTCACCGGGGAGCTGTTTTTT. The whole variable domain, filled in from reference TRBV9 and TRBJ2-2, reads DSGVTQTPKHLITATGQRVTLRCSPRSGDLSVYWYQQSLDQGLQFLIQYYNGEERAKGNILERFSAQQFPDLHSELNLSSLELGDSALYFCASSVGPDSFTGELFFGEGSRLTVL.